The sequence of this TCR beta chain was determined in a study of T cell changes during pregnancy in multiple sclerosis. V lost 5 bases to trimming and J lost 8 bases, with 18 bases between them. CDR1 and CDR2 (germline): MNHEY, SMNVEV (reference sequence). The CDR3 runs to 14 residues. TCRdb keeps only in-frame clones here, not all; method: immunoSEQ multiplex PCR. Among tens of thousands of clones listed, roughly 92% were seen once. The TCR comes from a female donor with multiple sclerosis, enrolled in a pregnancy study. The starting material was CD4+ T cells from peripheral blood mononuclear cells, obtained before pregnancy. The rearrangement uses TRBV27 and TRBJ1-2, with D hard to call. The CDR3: CASSPTWGVSGYTF. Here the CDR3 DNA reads TGTGCCAGCAGTCCGACCTGGGGAGTCTCCGGCTACACCTTC.